The 21 T cell receptor beta chains below all came from one sample that was sequenced in a study of Tregs in tolerant kidney transplant recipients. Assay used: immunoSEQ multiplex PCR; TCRdb lists only in-frame clones, some missing. The sample yields roughly 86,000 clones, approximately 94% seen once. Related graft donors supplied nonmyeloablative bone marrow transplants, and mixed chimerism was transient. Material: CD4+ T cells from blood (PBMCs), obtained 12 months after the transplant. The source is a human patient who received a combined kidney and bone marrow transplant. Some T cells may arise from the graft donor.

This clone was seen only once. V usage is TRBV27 and J usage is TRBJ1-1; D is ambiguous. The CDR3 has 13 residues. Trimming removed 6 bases at V and 1 base at J, with 9 bases between. The germline gives CDR1 MNHEY, CDR2 SMNVEV (reference sequence). CDR3 sequence (DNA): TGTGCCAGCAGGGAACAGAAGAACACTGAAGCTTTCTTT. Translating it yields CASREQKNTEAFF.

This rearrangement joins TRBV7-8 to TRBJ1-5; 7 nucleotides align to TRBD1. The germline CDR1 and CDR2 sequences are SGHVS and FQNEAQ. V lost 4 bases and J lost 1; bases outside the gene matches: 7. This CDR3 region has 16 residues. CDR3 amino acids: CASSSLQGLSNQPQHF. As DNA, the CDR3 is TGTGCCAGCAGCTCTTTACAGGGGTTAAGCAATCAGCCCCAGCATTTT.

CDR3 sequence reads: CASSYDVRGETQYF. CDR3 coding DNA: TGTGCCAGCAGCTATGACGTCCGGGGGGAGACCCAGTACTTC. The chain links TRBV5-5 to TRBJ2-5; D is perhaps TRBD2 (6 bases). CDR3 length: 14 residues. CDR1 is SGHKS, CDR2 YYEKEE, per germline (reference sequence). V was cut by 3 bases and J by 5 bases, with 14 bases left in between.

The CDR3 nucleotides are TGTGCCAGCTCAAAACAGGGGTTGAACACTGAAGCTTTCTTT. This encodes CASSKQGLNTEAFF. V and J are TRBV18 and TRBJ1-1; 7 nucleotides agree with TRBD1. The CDR3 sequence is 14 residues long. Germline V gives CDR1 KGHSH, CDR2 LQKENI. The V segment lost 5 bases and the J segment 0 bases; nucleotides outside the gene matches: 3.

This CDR3 is CASRVRDVTSGRPPYEQYF. DNA of the CDR3: TGTGCCAGCAGAGTCCGGGACGTAACTAGCGGGAGGCCTCCCTACGAGCAGTACTTC. This chain uses TRBV21-1 with TRBJ2-7; TRBD2, the table's D call, lacks a check against the DNA. TRBV21-1 is labeled a pseudogene. The CDR3 totals 19 residues.

J is TRBJ2-7 and V is TRBV4-3; 10 nucleotides line up with TRBD2. Germline V gene sequence: CDR1 LGHNA, CDR2 YSLEER. V dropped 4 bases and J dropped 0; count of bases not matched to a gene: 6. This CDR3 contains 16 residues. The CDR3: CASSRGLAESSYEQYF. The CDR3 nucleotides are TGCGCCAGCAGCCGCGGACTAGCGGAGAGCTCCTACGAGCAGTACTTC.

The chain recombines TRBV11-3 with TRBJ2-1, with 12 bases that match TRBD1. The germline CDR1 and CDR2 sequences are SGHNT and YENEEA. J gave up 7 bases and V 5 bases, and 6 bases lay outside the gene matches. The CDR3 length is 15 residues. The CDR3 DNA reads TGTGCCAGCAGCGCCCGGGACAGGGGGCGGAATGAGCAGTTCTTC. It translates to CASSARDRGRNEQFF.

The chain recombines TRBV5-4 with TRBJ2-4, with D possibly matching TRBD2 (6 bases). Germline CDR1 SGHNT, CDR2 YYREEE (reference sequence). Between the trimmed V and J ends, which lost 5 bases and 0 bases, there was a span of 9 bases. The CDR3 is made up of 14 amino acids. CDR3 residues: CASSGGVAKNIQYF. Written as DNA, the CDR3 is TGTGCCAGCAGTGGAGGGGTAGCCAAAAACATTCAGTACTTC.

This rearrangement joins TRBV15 to TRBJ2-7, with a tentative D call TRBD1 (5 bases). The V and J ends lost 0 bases and 3 bases respectively, with 9 bases between them. The CDR3 has 14 residues. Germline CDR1 reads LNHNV; CDR2 reads YYDKDF (reference sequence). Here the CDR3 reads CATSRDRADYEQYF. The CDR3 DNA reads as TGTGCCACCAGCAGAGACAGGGCCGACTACGAGCAGTACTTC.

This chain joins TRBV7-3 and TRBJ2-5, with D perhaps matching TRBD2 (6 bases). CDR1 and CDR2 (germline): SGHTA, FQGTGA. CDR3 length: 15 amino acids. V dropped 4 bases and J dropped 4 bases, with 16 bases sitting between them. The CDR3 sequence is CASSSTGVGGETQYF. DNA for the CDR3: TGTGCCAGCAGCTCCACGGGGGTGGGGGGAGAGACCCAGTACTTC.

The CDR3 loop reads CASSLSRGTDTQYF. The DNA for the CDR3 is TGCGCCAGCAGCTTGTCGCGGGGAACAGATACGCAGTATTTT. This sequence joins TRBV5-1 and TRBJ2-3; possibly TRBD2 for D (6 bases). Trimming took 1 base from V and 3 from J, leaving 9 bases between them. The CDR3 contains 14 residues. Per the germline V gene, CDR1 is SGHRS and CDR2 is YFSETQ. Drawing the rest from reference TRBV5-1 and TRBJ2-3, the complete variable domain is KAGVTQTPRYLIKTRGQQVTLSCSPISGHRSVSWYQQTPGQGLQFLFEYFSETQRNKGNFPGRFSGRQFSNSRSEMNVSTLELGDSALYLCASSLSRGTDTQYFGPGTRLTVL.

On this clone itself: The junction departs from the called germline gene at one end, perhaps through a read error. This chain joins TRBV4-2 and TRBJ2-1; the D gene is possibly TRBD2 (6 bases). Germline assignment: CDR1 LGHNA and CDR2 YNFKEQ. CDR3 length: 19 amino acids. DNA for the CDR3: TGTGCCAGCAGTCAAGTAATAAGCCCGCTTGGAGGGACCAACAATGAGCAGTTCTTC. Its protein is CASSQVISPLGGTNNEQFF.

This chain links TRBV5-1 with TRBJ2-7, with unresolved D. Germline loops: CDR1 SGHRS, CDR2 YFSETQ. The V end was cut by 4 bases, the J end by 2 bases, with 4 bases between. This CDR3 region has 11 residues. The CDR3 DNA is TGCGCCAGCAGCACAGCCTACGAGCAGTACTTC. Amino acids: CASSTAYEQYF. Complete variable domain (other parts from reference TRBV5-1 and TRBJ2-7): KAGVTQTPRYLIKTRGQQVTLSCSPISGHRSVSWYQQTPGQGLQFLFEYFSETQRNKGNFPGRFSGRQFSNSRSEMNVSTLELGDSALYLCASSTAYEQYFGPGTRLTVT.

The rearrangement links TRBV27 to TRBJ1-1; perhaps TRBD1 as D (6 bases). The V end was cut by 0 bases, the J end by 1 base, with 21 bases between. The CDR3 has 19 amino acids. Germline V lookup: CDR1 MNHEY, CDR2 SMNVEV (reference sequence). For the CDR3, the DNA is TGTGCCAGCAGTTTATCCTCCCCCCGGGGACATAAGAGGAACACTGAAGCTTTCTTT. Translation gives CASSLSSPRGHKRNTEAFF.

V is TRBV11-3 and J is TRBJ2-7; 7 nucleotides match TRBD2. In germline, CDR1 is SGHNT, CDR2 YENEEA. The CDR3 is 17 residues long. After removal of 1 base from V and 1 base from J, the junction contained 10 bases not matched to a gene. DNA for the CDR3: TGTGCCAGCAGCTTAGTTTGGGAGGGCCTCGAGTCCTACGAGCAGTACTTC. Protein sequence: CASSLVWEGLESYEQYF.

V is TRBV4-1 and J is TRBJ2-6, with a weak D call TRBD1 (6 bases). V was shortened by 0 bases and J by 1 base, with 16 bases between the two germline ends. The CDR3 is 19 residues long. Germline CDR1 reads MGHRA; CDR2 reads YSYEKL. The CDR3 sequence: CASSQEVRTASSGANVLTF. CDR3 bases: TGCGCCAGCAGCCAAGAGGTCCGGACAGCTTCTTCTGGGGCCAACGTCCTGACTTTC.

The J gene is TRBJ2-7, the V gene TRBV4-1; TRBD1 agrees at 9 bases. The CDR3 is 14 residues long. The germline gives CDR1 MGHRA, CDR2 YSYEKL. Losses at the gene ends were 6 bases for V and 13 bases for J; bases not matched to a gene: 16. In DNA, the CDR3 is TGCGCCAGCAGTCAGACGGGACAGGGCTCCCCCGTCTACTTC. Translated: CASSQTGQGSPVYF.

This clone appeared a single time. The chain links TRBV30 to TRBJ2-7; a weak D match, TRBD2 (5 bases). The CDR3 has 14 amino acids. The V and J ends lost 0 bases and 5 bases respectively, with 14 bases between them. Germline V lookup: CDR1 GTSNPN, CDR2 SVGIG (reference sequence). Here the CDR3 DNA reads TGTGCCTGGAGTGTAAGGGAGATCGCAAACGAGCAGTACTTC. Its protein is CAWSVREIANEQYF.

This clone was detected a few times. The chain carries TRBV10-3 and TRBJ1-1; possibly TRBD1 for D (6 bases). The CDR3 has 15 residues. CDR1 and CDR2 (germline): ENHRY, SYGVKD. V was trimmed by 3 bases and J by 4 bases, leaving 15 bases between them. CDR3 region: CAISEQGRSFTEAFF. The CDR3 nucleotides are TGTGCCATCAGTGAACAGGGCAGAAGTTTCACTGAAGCTTTCTTT.

This chain links TRBV11-3 with TRBJ2-5; D not resolved. The CDR3 extends over 13 amino acids. Trimming stripped 0 bases from V and 2 bases from J, with 4 bases between. The germline CDR1 and CDR2 sequences are SGHNT and YENEEA. In DNA, the CDR3 is TGTGCCAGCAGCTTAGACAGTCAAGAGACCCAGTACTTC. It codes for CASSLDSQETQYF.

The chain joins TRBV7-8 to TRBJ1-5, with D possibly being TRBD1 (5 bases). CDR1 SGHVS and CDR2 FQNEAQ come from the germline V gene. Trimming pared 3 bases from V and 5 bases from J, leaving 11 bases between. This CDR3 spans 14 amino acids. In nucleotides, the CDR3 is TGTGCCAGCAGCTTCTCAGGGAGGTATCAGCCCCAGCATTTT. Amino acids: CASSFSGRYQPQHF.